A single sample gave rise to the 26 T cell receptor beta chains below, sequenced in a study of blood T cell repertoires in COVID-19. TCRdb keeps only in-frame clones here, not all; method: immunoSEQ multiplex PCR. The table includes about 98,000 clones, approximately 86% detected once. Input material: peripheral blood. These TCRs come from a man between 65 and 85 years old with active or convalescent COVID-19.

V and J are TRBV7-8 and TRBJ2-7; D gene ambiguous. Germline lookup yields CDR1 SGHVS and CDR2 FQNEAQ. V dropped 4 bases and J dropped 4 bases, with 8 bases sitting between them. The CDR3 length is 12 residues. The CDR3 loop is CASSSPGYEQYF. The CDR3, as DNA: TGTGCCAGCAGCTCTCCGGGTTACGAGCAGTACTTC. The variable domain in full, completed from reference TRBV7-8 and TRBJ2-7, reads GAGVSQSPRYKVAKRGQDVALRCDPISGHVSLFWYQQALGQGPEFLTYFQNEAQLDKSGLPSDRFFAERPEGSVSTLKIQRTQQEDSAVYLCASSSPGYEQYFGPGTRLTVT.

The V call is TRBV7-6, the J call TRBJ2-2; the D gene is possibly TRBD1 (7 bases). CDR1 and CDR2 from the germline V gene are SGHVS and FNYEAQ. The CDR3 runs to 14 residues. V lost 5 bases and J lost 4, with 11 bases in between. This CDR3 is CASSRQGGTGELFF. The CDR3 coding sequence is TGTGCCAGCAGCAGACAGGGAGGCACCGGGGAGCTGTTTTTT. Supplemented by reference TRBV7-6 and TRBJ2-2, the full variable domain reads GAGVSQSPRYKVTKRGQDVALRCDPISGHVSLYWYRQALGQGPEFLTYFNYEAQQDKSGLPNDRFSAERPEGSISTLTIQRTEQRDSAMYRCASSRQGGTGELFFGEGSRLTVL.

This chain uses TRBV5-1 with TRBJ2-1, with TRBD2 identical over 10 bases. The CDR3 spans 15 residues. J was trimmed by 8 bases and V by 4 bases; bases with no gene match: 9. Germline V lookup: CDR1 SGHRS, CDR2 YFSETQ. The CDR3 nucleotides are TGCGCCAGCAGCAGTCTAGCGGGGGCCGGAGATGAGCAGTTCTTC. Its protein is CASSSLAGAGDEQFF.

The chain employs TRBV13 and TRBJ2-1; TRBD2 matches at 7 bases. Germline lookup yields CDR1 PRHDT and CDR2 FYEKMQ (reference sequence). Losses at the gene ends were 4 bases for V and 0 bases for J; bases not matched to a gene: 3. The CDR3 consists of 15 residues. In DNA, the CDR3 is TGTGCCAGCAGCTCCCGGGGGGACTCCTACAATGAGCAGTTCTTC. It is translated as CASSSRGDSYNEQFF.

This clone was observed a few times. This chain links TRBV23-1 with TRBJ1-6, with D uncertain. TRBV23-1 is classed as an ORF, of uncertain function. Trimming shortened V by 2 bases and J by 10 bases, and 15 bases separated the two germline ends. The CDR3 loop spans 15 amino acids. CDR3 amino acids: CASSQRRSQSSPLHF. In DNA form, the CDR3 reads TGCGCCAGCAGTCAACGCCGAAGTCAGTCGTCACCCCTCCACTTT.

The V gene is TRBV30, the J gene TRBJ1-3, with D tentatively TRBD1 (6 bases). The CDR3 extends over 13 amino acids. Germline V gene lookup returns CDR1 GTSNPN and CDR2 SVGIG (reference sequence). V was cut by 8 bases and J by 3 bases, with 14 bases left in between. The CDR3 loop is CAVQVRGGNTIYF. The CDR3 DNA reads as TGTGCCGTCCAGGTCAGGGGTGGAAACACCATATATTTT. Complete variable domain (other parts from reference TRBV30 and TRBJ1-3): SQTIHQWPATLVQPVGSPLSLECTVEGTSNPNLYWYRQAAGRGLQLLFYSVGIGQISSEVPQNLSASRPQDRQFILSSKKLLLSDSGFYLCAVQVRGGNTIYFGEGSWLTVV.

This sequence joins TRBV5-5 and TRBJ1-5, with a possible D match to TRBD1 (5 bases). V gave up 1 base and J gave up 4 bases, with 12 bases separating them. This CDR3 region has 15 residues. Germline lookup yields CDR1 SGHKS and CDR2 YYEKEE (reference sequence). CDR3 sequence (DNA): TGTGCCAGCAGCTTGAGGTGGGAGGGGAATCAGCCCCAGCATTTT. Translation: CASSLRWEGNQPQHF.

The chain recombines TRBV7-6 with TRBJ2-5, with D possibly matching TRBD2 (6 bases). V was clipped by 4 bases and J by 7 bases, with 16 bases between them. Germline V gives CDR1 SGHVS, CDR2 FNYEAQ. The CDR3 contains 14 residues. The CDR3 coding sequence is TGTGCCAGCAGCTCCCGTAGGAGGGAAGCGACCCAGTACTTC. Translated, it gives CASSSRRREATQYF.

The chain is built from TRBV7-9 and TRBJ2-7; 10 positions agree with TRBD2. With V trimmed by 5 bases and J by 2 bases, 6 bases remained unmatched. This CDR3 has 15 residues. Germline V CDR1 and CDR2: SEHNR, FQNEAQ (reference sequence). The CDR3 DNA is TGTGCCAGCAGCCTAGGGACTAGCGAGACCTACGAGCAGTACTTC. Residues: CASSLGTSETYEQYF.

V gene TRBV11-2 combines with J gene TRBJ2-7, with 8 bases aligning to TRBD2. J gave up 8 bases and V 0 bases, and 9 bases lay outside the gene matches. CDR1 SGHAT and CDR2 FQNNGV come from the germline V gene. The CDR3 is 15 amino acids. CDR3: CASSLDPRGASQQYF. CDR3 DNA: TGTGCCAGCAGCTTAGATCCGCGGGGGGCGTCTCAGCAGTACTTC.

The chain combines TRBV2 with TRBJ2-2; no clear D. The CDR3 is 11 residues long. CDR1 is SNHLY and CDR2 is FYNNEI in the germline V gene. The ends were cut back, 5 bases at V and 5 bases at J, with 3 bases in the middle. DNA of the CDR3: TGTGCCAGCAGTCAGACCGGGGAGCTGTTTTTT. This encodes CASSQTGELFF.

V and J are TRBV6-5 and TRBJ1-2, with D hard to call. Germline V gene data show CDR1 as MNHEY and CDR2 as SVGAGI. The CDR3 has 12 residues. Trimming shortened V by 7 bases and J by 7 bases, and 13 bases separated the two germline ends. The DNA for the CDR3 is TGTGCCAGCAAAACGGGCCGGGGTGGCTACACCTTC. It specifies CASKTGRGGYTF.

As DNA, the CDR3 is TGTGCCAGCAGCAACGGGGGGACGGAGGGTGTTGATGAGCAGTTCTTC. Translating it yields CASSNGGTEGVDEQFF. J is TRBJ2-1 and V is TRBV25-1, with 7 bases aligning to TRBD2. V lost 6 bases and J lost 8; bases outside the gene matches: 16. CDR3 length: 16 amino acids. Germline CDR1 MGHDK, CDR2 SYGVNS. The variable domain in full, with the rest retrieved from reference TRBV25-1 and TRBJ2-1, is EADIYQTPRYLVIGTGKKITLECSQTMGHDKMYWYQQDPGMELHLIHYSYGVNSTEKGDLSSESTVSRIRTEHFPLTLESARPSHTSQYLCASSNGGTEGVDEQFFGPGTRLTVL.

This clone was found a few times. The chain carries TRBV19 and TRBJ2-5, with 8 bases identical to TRBD1. CDR1 and CDR2 (germline): LNHDA, SQIVND (reference sequence). The trim removed 3 bases at V and 4 bases at J, leaving 4 bases unmatched. The CDR3 extends over 14 amino acids. The CDR3 region has the DNA TGTGCCAGTAGTATCGGACAGGGAGCAGAGACCCAGTACTTC. Its translation is CASSIGQGAETQYF.

The genes are TRBV9 and TRBJ2-7, with TRBD1 matching over 11 bases. CDR1 is SGDLS, CDR2 YYNGEE, per germline. The length of the CDR3 is 15 residues. The J segment lost 5 bases and the V segment lost 3 bases, leaving 7 bases of the junction unmatched. The CDR3 is CASSARDRGSHEQYF. CDR3 DNA: TGTGCCAGCAGCGCCCGGGACAGGGGGTCCCACGAGCAGTACTTC.

This clone came up once. The chain employs TRBV6-5 and TRBJ2-2, with a weak D call TRBD2 (5 bases). Germline-derived CDR1 and CDR2 are MNHEY and SVGAGI. The CDR3 runs to 13 residues. The ends were cut back, 6 bases at V and 6 bases at J, with 11 bases in the middle. The CDR3 nucleotides are TGTGCCAGCAGCAGGACTTGGGCCGGGGAGCTGTTTTTT. Its protein is CASSRTWAGELFF.

The rearrangement uses TRBV11-2 and TRBJ1-1; D gene unclear. Germline V gene sequence: CDR1 SGHAT, CDR2 FQNNGV. V was clipped by 0 bases and J by 0 bases, with 17 bases between them. This CDR3 is 18 amino acids long. The DNA of the CDR3 is TGTGCCAGCAGCTTAGATGGTGAGGGCACGTTCATGAACACTGAAGCTTTCTTT. This encodes CASSLDGEGTFMNTEAFF.

This chain joins TRBV3-1 (or the pseudogene TRBV3-2) and TRBJ2-1; maybe TRBD1 (5 bases). This CDR3 region has 16 residues. Germline CDR1 reads LGHDT; CDR2 reads YNNKEL (reference sequence). The V end lost 4 bases, the J end lost 0 bases, and 13 bases lay between the germline ends. CDR3 sequence (DNA): TGTGCCAGCAGCCCCCTAGTGGGGCACTCCTACAATGAGCAGTTCTTC. This codes for CASSPLVGHSYNEQFF.

This chain connects TRBV2 to TRBJ1-6; 7 bases map to TRBD1. CDR1 and CDR2 (germline): SNHLY, FYNNEI. With 5 bases clipped from V and 12 bases from J, the junction kept 1 base outside the gene matches. The CDR3 is 11 residues long. CDR3: CASSQGVPLHF. The CDR3 nucleotides read TGTGCCAGCAGTCAGGGGGTACCCCTCCACTTT.

The genes are TRBV7-2 and TRBJ2-5; 7 positions match TRBD2. The J segment lost 5 bases and the V segment lost 2 bases, leaving 11 bases of the junction unmatched. CDR3 length: 16 residues. Germline V gene lookup returns CDR1 SGHTA and CDR2 FQGNSA. Here the CDR3 reads CASSLFERGKGETQYF. Written as DNA, the CDR3 is TGTGCCAGCAGCTTATTCGAGCGGGGAAAAGGCGAGACCCAGTACTTC.

This clone was detected only a few times. The J gene is TRBJ2-7, the V gene TRBV5-1; 7 positions agree with TRBD1. The CDR3 spans 14 residues. The trim removed 6 bases at V and 1 base at J, leaving 7 bases unmatched. Per the germline V gene, CDR1 is SGHRS and CDR2 is YFSETQ. CDR3 nucleotide sequence: TGCGCCAGCAACCGGGACAGTATATCCTACGAGCAGTACTTC. It is translated as CASNRDSISYEQYF.

V usage is TRBV10-3 and J usage is TRBJ1-1, with D perhaps matching TRBD1 (5 bases). Per the germline V gene, CDR1 is ENHRY and CDR2 is SYGVKD. Trimming shortened V by 8 bases and J by 6 bases, and 19 bases separated the two germline ends. This CDR3 spans 14 amino acids. The CDR3, as DNA: TGTGCCATCTCTCAGGGAAGAGATTTCGCTGAAGCTTTCTTT. Amino acid sequence: CAISQGRDFAEAFF.

This clone showed up just once. This chain connects TRBV9 to TRBJ1-1, with 9 positions matching TRBD1. The CDR3 has 14 residues. V lost 4 bases to trimming and J lost 4 bases; unmatched junction nucleotides: 5. Germline CDR1 reads SGDLS; CDR2 reads YYNGEE. CDR3 sequence: CASSRDRVPTEAFF. CDR3 DNA: TGTGCCAGCAGCAGGGACAGGGTGCCCACTGAAGCTTTCTTT.

This chain links TRBV6-5 with TRBJ1-2; no definite D call. V lost 6 bases and J 4 bases, leaving 15 bases between the germline ends. The CDR3 consists of 14 residues. Germline V lookup: CDR1 MNHEY, CDR2 SVGAGI. The CDR3 region has the DNA TGTGCCAGCAGCCCCCAGTCGCCCGCCTATGGCTACACCTTC. The encoded protein is CASSPQSPAYGYTF.

CDR3 in DNA: TGCGCCAGCAGCCTTCACCCGGACAGCCTGAACTATGGCTACACCTTC. Protein: CASSLHPDSLNYGYTF. The V call is TRBV4-1, the J call TRBJ1-2; TRBD1 might be the D (6 bases). This CDR3 region has 16 residues. CDR1 is MGHRA and CDR2 is YSYEKL in the germline V gene. V shed 4 bases and J shed 2 bases, with 17 bases lying between them.

The gene calls are TRBV7-9 and TRBJ2-1; 7 nucleotides line up with TRBD2. Germline trimming cut 5 bases from V and 0 bases from J; bases unmatched to any gene: 7. The CDR3 has 16 amino acids. Germline values: CDR1 SEHNR, CDR2 FQNEAQ (reference sequence). CDR3 coding DNA: TGTGCCAGCAGCACCCTAGGGACTAACTCCTACAATGAGCAGTTCTTC. It translates to CASSTLGTNSYNEQFF.